Reported below is one T cell receptor (beta chain). This record comes from a study of T cell changes during pregnancy in multiple sclerosis. The data were produced by immunoSEQ multiplex PCR, yet TCRdb's version contains in-frame clones alone and is incomplete. The sample lists about 32,000 clones; approximately 90% were seen once. The CDR3 loop spans 13 amino acids. The ends lost 3 bases at V and 8 bases at J; junction bases unmatched: 7. Germline-derived CDR1 and CDR2 are GTSNPN and SVGIG (reference sequence). This chain uses TRBV30 with TRBJ2-1, with 7 bases fitting TRBD1. This sequence was found in a female donor with multiple sclerosis, enrolled in a pregnancy study. The material was CD8+ T cells from peripheral blood mononuclear cells, obtained in the third trimester of pregnancy. CDR3 protein: CAWSRRGRDEQFF. Written as DNA, the CDR3 is TGTGCCTGGAGCCGTAGGGGGCGGGATGAGCAGTTCTTC.